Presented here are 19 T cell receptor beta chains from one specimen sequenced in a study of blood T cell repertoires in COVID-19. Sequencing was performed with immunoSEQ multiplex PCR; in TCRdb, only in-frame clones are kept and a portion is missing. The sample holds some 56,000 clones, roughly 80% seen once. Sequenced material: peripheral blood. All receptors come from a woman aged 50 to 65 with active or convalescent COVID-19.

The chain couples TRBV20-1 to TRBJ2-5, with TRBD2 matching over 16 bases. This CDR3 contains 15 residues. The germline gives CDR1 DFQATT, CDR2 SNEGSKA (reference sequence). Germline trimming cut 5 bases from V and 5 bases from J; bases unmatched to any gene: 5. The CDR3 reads CSAGGTSGRDETQYF. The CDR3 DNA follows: TGCAGTGCTGGTGGGACTAGCGGGAGGGATGAGACCCAGTACTTC.

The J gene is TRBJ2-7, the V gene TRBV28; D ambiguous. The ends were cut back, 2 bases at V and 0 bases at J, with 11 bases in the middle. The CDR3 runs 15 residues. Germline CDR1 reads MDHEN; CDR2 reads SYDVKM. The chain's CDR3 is CASSLPQVSSYEQYF. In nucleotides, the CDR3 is TGTGCCAGCAGTTTACCCCAGGTTTCCTCCTACGAGCAGTACTTC. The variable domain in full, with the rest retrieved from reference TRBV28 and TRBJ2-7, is DVKVTQSSRYLVKRTGEKVFLECVQDMDHENMFWYRQDPGLGLRLIYFSYDVKMKEKGDIPEGYSVSREKKERFSLILESASTNQTSMYLCASSLPQVSSYEQYFGPGTRLTVT.

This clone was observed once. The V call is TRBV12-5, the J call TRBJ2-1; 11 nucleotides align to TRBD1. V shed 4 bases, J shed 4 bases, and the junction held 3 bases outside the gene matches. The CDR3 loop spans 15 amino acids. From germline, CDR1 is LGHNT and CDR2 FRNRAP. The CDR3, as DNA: TGTGCTAGTGGTTCGGACAGGGGGCCTTACAATGAGCAGTTCTTC. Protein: CASGSDRGPYNEQFF.

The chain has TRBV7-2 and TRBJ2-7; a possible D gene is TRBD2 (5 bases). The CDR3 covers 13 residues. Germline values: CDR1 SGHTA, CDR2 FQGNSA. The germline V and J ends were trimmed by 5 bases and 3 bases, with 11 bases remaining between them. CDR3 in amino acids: CASSPNRGYEQYF. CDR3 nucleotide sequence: TGTGCCAGCAGCCCAAATCGGGGCTACGAGCAGTACTTC.

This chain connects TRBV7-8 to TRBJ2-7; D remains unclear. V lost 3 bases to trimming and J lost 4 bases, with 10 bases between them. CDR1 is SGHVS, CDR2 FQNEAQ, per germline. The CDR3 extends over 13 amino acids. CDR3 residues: CASSLESLYEQYF. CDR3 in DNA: TGTGCCAGCAGCTTGGAGAGCCTTTACGAGCAGTACTTC.

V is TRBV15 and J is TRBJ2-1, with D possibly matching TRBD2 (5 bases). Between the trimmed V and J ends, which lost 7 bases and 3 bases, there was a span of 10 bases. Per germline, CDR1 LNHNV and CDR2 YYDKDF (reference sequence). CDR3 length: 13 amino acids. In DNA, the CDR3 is TGTGCCACCAAAGAGGGTTACTACAATGAGCAGTTCTTC. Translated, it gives CATKEGYYNEQFF. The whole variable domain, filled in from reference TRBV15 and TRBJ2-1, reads DAMVIQNPRYQVTQFGKPVTLSCSQTLNHNVMYWYQQKSSQAPKLLFHYYDKDFNNEADTPDNFQSRRPNTSFCFLDIRSPGLGDTAMYLCATKEGYYNEQFFGPGTRLTVL.

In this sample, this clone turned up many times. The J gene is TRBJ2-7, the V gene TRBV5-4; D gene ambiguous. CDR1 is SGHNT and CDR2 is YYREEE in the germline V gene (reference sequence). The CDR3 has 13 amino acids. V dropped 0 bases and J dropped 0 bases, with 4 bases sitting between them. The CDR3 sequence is CASSLDFSYEQYF. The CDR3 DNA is TGTGCCAGCAGCTTGGACTTCTCCTACGAGCAGTACTTC.

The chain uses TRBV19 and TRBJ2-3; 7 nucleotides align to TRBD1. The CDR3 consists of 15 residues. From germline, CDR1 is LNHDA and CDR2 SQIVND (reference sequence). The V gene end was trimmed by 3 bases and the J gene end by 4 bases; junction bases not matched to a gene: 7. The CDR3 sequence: CASSMRRGLADTQYF. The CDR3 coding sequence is TGTGCCAGTAGTATGAGAAGGGGGCTCGCAGATACGCAGTATTTT.

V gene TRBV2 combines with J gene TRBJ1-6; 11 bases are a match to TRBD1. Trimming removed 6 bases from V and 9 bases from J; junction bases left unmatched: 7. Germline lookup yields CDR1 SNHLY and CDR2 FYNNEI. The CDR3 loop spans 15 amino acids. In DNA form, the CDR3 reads TGTGCCAGCAGGACAGGACAGGGGGCCGTTTCACCCCTCCACTTT. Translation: CASRTGQGAVSPLHF.

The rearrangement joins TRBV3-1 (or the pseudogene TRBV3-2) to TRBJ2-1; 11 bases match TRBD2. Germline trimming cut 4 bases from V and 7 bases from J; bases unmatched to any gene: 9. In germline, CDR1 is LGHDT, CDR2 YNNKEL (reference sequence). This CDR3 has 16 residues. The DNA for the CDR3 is TGTGCCAGCAGCCGTTCGACTAGCGGGATCGGAAATGAGCAGTTCTTC. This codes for CASSRSTSGIGNEQFF.

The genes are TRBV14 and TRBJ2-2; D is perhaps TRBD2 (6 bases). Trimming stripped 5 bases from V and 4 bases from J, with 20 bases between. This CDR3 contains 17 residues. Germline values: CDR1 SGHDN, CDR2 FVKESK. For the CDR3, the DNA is TGTGCCAGCAGCGAACGGGGGAGGACACCCACCACCGGGGAGCTGTTTTTT. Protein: CASSERGRTPTTGELFF. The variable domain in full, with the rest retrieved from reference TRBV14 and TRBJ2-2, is EAGVTQFPSHSVIEKGQTVTLRCDPISGHDNLYWYRRVMGKEIKFLLHFVKESKQDESGMPNNRFLAERTGGTYSTLKVQPAELEDSGVYFCASSERGRTPTTGELFFGEGSRLTVL.

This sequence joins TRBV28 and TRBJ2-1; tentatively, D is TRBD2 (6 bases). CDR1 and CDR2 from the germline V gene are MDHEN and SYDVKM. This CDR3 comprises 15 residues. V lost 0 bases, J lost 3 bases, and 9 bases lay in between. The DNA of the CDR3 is TGTGCCAGCAGTTTATGGGGCGGGATCTACAATGAGCAGTTCTTC. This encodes CASSLWGGIYNEQFF.

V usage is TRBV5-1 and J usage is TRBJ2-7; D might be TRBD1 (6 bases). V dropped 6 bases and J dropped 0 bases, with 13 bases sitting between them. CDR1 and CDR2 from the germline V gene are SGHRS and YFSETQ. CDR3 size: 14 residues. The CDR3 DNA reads TGCGCCAGCACCGACAGGAGAAGCTCCTACGAGCAGTACTTC. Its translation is CASTDRRSSYEQYF.

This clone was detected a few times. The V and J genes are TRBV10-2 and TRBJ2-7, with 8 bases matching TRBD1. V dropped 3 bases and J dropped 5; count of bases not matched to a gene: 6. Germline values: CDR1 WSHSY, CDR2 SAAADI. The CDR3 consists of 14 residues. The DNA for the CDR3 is TGCGCCAGCAGTGAACTCAGGGGGCTGGACGAGCAGTACTTC. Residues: CASSELRGLDEQYF.

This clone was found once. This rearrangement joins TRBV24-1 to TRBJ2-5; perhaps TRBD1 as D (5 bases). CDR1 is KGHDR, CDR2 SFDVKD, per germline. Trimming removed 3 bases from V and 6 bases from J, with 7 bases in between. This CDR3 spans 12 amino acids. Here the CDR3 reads CATSDAGKTQYF. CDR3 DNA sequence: TGTGCCACCAGTGATGCAGGGAAGACCCAGTACTTC.

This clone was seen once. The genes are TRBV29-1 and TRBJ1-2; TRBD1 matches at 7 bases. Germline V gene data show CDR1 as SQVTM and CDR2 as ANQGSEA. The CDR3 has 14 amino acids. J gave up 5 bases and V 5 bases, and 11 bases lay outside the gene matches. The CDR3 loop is CSVSHTGAGYGYTF. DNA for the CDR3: TGCAGCGTTTCTCATACAGGGGCCGGGTATGGCTACACCTTC. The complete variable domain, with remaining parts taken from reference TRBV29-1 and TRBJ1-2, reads SAVISQKPSRDICQRGTSLTIQCQVDSQVTMMFWYRQQPGQSLTLIATANQGSEATYESGFVIDKFPISRPNLTFSTLTVSNMSPEDSSIYLCSVSHTGAGYGYTFGSGTRLTVV.

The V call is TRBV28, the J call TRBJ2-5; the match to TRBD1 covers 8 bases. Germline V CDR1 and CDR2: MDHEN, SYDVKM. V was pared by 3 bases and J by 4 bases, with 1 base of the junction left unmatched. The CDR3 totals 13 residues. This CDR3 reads CASSFGTGETQYF. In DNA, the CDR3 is TGTGCCAGCAGTTTCGGGACAGGAGAGACCCAGTACTTC.

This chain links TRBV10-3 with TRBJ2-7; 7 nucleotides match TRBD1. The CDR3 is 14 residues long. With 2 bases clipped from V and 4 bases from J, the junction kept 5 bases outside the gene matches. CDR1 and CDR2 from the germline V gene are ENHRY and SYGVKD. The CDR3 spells CAISERGRGYEQYF. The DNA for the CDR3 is TGTGCCATCAGTGAGAGGGGGCGCGGGTACGAGCAGTACTTC.

The CDR3 DNA follows: TGTGCCAGTAGTCGCGGGGAGAATCAGCCCCAGCATTTT. It translates to CASSRGENQPQHF. The chain is built from TRBV19 and TRBJ1-5; D not certain. Between the trimmed V and J ends, which lost 5 bases and 4 bases, there was a span of 9 bases. The V gene's germline CDR1 is LNHDA and CDR2 SQIVND (reference sequence). This CDR3 comprises 13 residues.